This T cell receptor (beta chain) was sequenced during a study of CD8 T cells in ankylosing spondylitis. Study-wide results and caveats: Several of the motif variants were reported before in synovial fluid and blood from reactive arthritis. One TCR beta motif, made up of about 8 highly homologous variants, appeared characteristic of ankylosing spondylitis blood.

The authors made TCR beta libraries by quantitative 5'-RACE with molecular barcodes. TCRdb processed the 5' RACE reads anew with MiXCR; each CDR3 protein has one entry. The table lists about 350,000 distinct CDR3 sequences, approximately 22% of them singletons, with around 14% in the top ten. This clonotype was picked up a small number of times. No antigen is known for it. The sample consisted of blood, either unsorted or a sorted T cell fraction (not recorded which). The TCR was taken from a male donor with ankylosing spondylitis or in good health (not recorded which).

This CDR3 is CASSRGEDTEAFF. Written as DNA, the CDR3 is TGTGCCAGCAGTAGGGGGGAGGACACTGAAGCTTTCTTT. The V gene is TRBV2, the J gene TRBJ1-1, with D tentatively TRBD1 (6 bases). The V end was cut by 5 bases, the J end by 3 bases, with 10 bases between. Germline V gene sequence: CDR1 SNHLY, CDR2 FYNNEI. This CDR3 comprises 13 residues.